Sequencing of this TCR beta chain was carried out in a study of T cells in Graves' hyperthyroidism and ophthalmopathy. As to this clonotype: Its antigen remains unidentified.

Whole-study results and caveats: Among thyroid clonotypes expanded above 0.001, most also appeared in blood.

CDR1 is LGHNA and CDR2 is YSLEER in the germline V gene. The CDR3 is made up of 15 amino acids. V lost 1 base, J lost 3 bases, and 13 bases lay in between. Graves' hyperthyroidism qualified as stable when ophthalmopathy did not progress within 18 months. Authors of the study amplified TCR beta CDR3 regions from RNA transcripts. The HTBI primer set served for first-round RT-PCR of the TCR CDR3. TCRdb re-called the multiplex PCR reads through MiXCR, storing one row per CDR3 protein. Counted here are 75,000 to 100,000 distinct CDR3 sequences, approximately 42% occurring once; the ten biggest clones make up approximately 10%.

The chain joins TRBV4-3 to TRBJ2-7, with D uncertain. Specimen: peripheral blood or thyroid tissue (not recorded which). The origin of this receptor is a woman aged 30 to 39 with Graves' hyperthyroidism. CDR3 DNA sequence: TGCGCCAGCAGCCAAGTAGCACAGCCCGACTACGAGCAGTACTTC. Protein sequence: CASSQVAQPDYEQYF.